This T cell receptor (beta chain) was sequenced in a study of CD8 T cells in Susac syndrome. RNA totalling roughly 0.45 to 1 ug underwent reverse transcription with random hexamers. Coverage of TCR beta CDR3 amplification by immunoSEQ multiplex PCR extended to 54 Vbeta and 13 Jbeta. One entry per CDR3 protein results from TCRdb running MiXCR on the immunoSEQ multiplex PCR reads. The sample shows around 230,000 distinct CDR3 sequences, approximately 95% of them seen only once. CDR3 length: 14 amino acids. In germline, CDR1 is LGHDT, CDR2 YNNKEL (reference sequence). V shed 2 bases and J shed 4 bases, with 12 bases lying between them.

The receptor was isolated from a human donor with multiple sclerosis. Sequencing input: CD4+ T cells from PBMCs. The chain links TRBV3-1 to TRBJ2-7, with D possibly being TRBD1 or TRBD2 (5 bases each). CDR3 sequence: CASSQKRGRYEQYF. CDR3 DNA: TGTGCCAGCAGCCAAAAAAGGGGACGGTACGAGCAGTACTTC.